A single sample gave rise to the 26 T cell receptor beta chains below, sequenced in a study of beta chain features in type 1 diabetes. Reverse transcribing all isolated RNA meant expressed TCRB transcripts were sequenced. TCRdb keeps only in-frame clones here, not all; method: immunoSEQ multiplex PCR. The sample records just over 600,000 clones, roughly a sixth being singletons. Sequencing was performed on naive CD4+ T cells from blood. These TCRs come from a man aged 18 to 29 in good health.

This chain links TRBV29-1 with TRBJ2-1; no clear D. There are 14 residues in the CDR3. Germline lookup yields CDR1 SQVTM and CDR2 ANQGSEA. The germline V and J ends were trimmed by 5 bases and 2 bases, with 13 bases remaining between them. CDR3 loop: CSVLELSTYNEQFF. In DNA, the CDR3 is TGCAGCGTTCTGGAATTAAGCACCTACAATGAGCAGTTCTTC.

This chain links TRBV6-6 with TRBJ2-1; the D gene is possibly TRBD1 (6 bases). This CDR3 has 14 amino acids. Germline V gene data show CDR1 as MNHNY and CDR2 as SVGAGI (reference sequence). Trimming removed 8 bases from V and 0 bases from J, with 11 bases in between. The chain's CDR3 is CASVTGSSYNEQFF. The CDR3 DNA follows: TGTGCCAGCGTCACAGGGAGCTCCTACAATGAGCAGTTCTTC.

This clone was observed a few times. V and J are TRBV5-1 and TRBJ2-1, with TRBD1 identical over 10 bases. CDR1 is SGHRS and CDR2 is YFSETQ in the germline V gene. J was trimmed by 6 bases and V by 4 bases; bases with no gene match: 7. This CDR3 spans 15 amino acids. CDR3 bases: TGCGCCAGCAGCCTTCCCAGGACAGGGGGCAATGAGCAGTTCTTC. Translation: CASSLPRTGGNEQFF.

The chain links TRBV11-3 to TRBJ2-3; TRBD1 agrees at 8 bases. Looked up from germline, CDR1 is SGHNT and CDR2 is YENEEA. CDR3 size: 14 residues. V gave up 4 bases and J gave up 1 base; unmatched junction bases: 1. DNA for the CDR3: TGTGCCAGCAGCTCGACAGGGGGCACAGATACGCAGTATTTT. Its translation: CASSSTGGTDTQYF.

The chain is built from TRBV4-2 and TRBJ1-1; TRBD1 aligns across 7 bases. V trimming: 4 bases; J trimming: 1 base; junction bases outside the gene matches: 6. There are 15 residues in the CDR3. The germline CDR1 and CDR2 sequences are LGHNA and YNFKEQ. CDR3 in DNA: TGTGCCAGCAGCCCGAACAGGGGTTGGAACACTGAAGCTTTCTTT. It codes for CASSPNRGWNTEAFF.

This clone was picked up a small number of times. The genes are TRBV7-2 and TRBJ2-1; 10 positions match TRBD2. This CDR3 contains 15 residues. The V and J ends lost 5 bases and 14 bases, in that order; junction bases with no gene match: 15. Germline V gene lookup returns CDR1 SGHTA and CDR2 FQGNSA. For the CDR3, the DNA is TGTGCCAGCAGCCCCAGACTAGCGGGTGAGGTGGACGAGTTCTTC. This codes for CASSPRLAGEVDEFF.

The rearrangement joins TRBV18 to TRBJ2-5; D is unclear. The CDR3 length is 13 residues. Per germline, CDR1 KGHSH and CDR2 LQKENI. V dropped 3 bases and J dropped 5 bases, with 10 bases sitting between them. CDR3 sequence reads: CASSPNRKETQYF. In DNA form, the CDR3 reads TGTGCCAGCTCACCTAATCGGAAGGAGACCCAGTACTTC. Full variable domain (rest looked up from reference TRBV18 and TRBJ2-5): NAGVMQNPRHLVRRRGQEARLRCSPMKGHSHVYWYRQLPEEGLKFMVYLQKENIIDESGMPKERFSAEFPKEGPSILRIQQVVRGDSAAYFCASSPNRKETQYFGPGTRLLVL.

The chain recombines TRBV5-4 with TRBJ1-6, with 8 bases matching TRBD1. Germline V CDR1 and CDR2: SGHNT, YYREEE (reference sequence). The length of the CDR3 is 15 residues. V gave up 4 bases and J gave up 6 bases; unmatched junction bases: 6. This CDR3 reads CASSTWDRFNSPLHF. The CDR3 DNA sequence: TGTGCCAGCAGCACCTGGGACAGGTTTAATTCACCCCTCCACTTT.

This clone occurred a few times. The sample has other DNA sequences that encode this CDR3 too. The rearrangement links TRBV18 to TRBJ1-2, with D unresolved. The V end was cut by 3 bases, the J end by 4 bases, with 6 bases between. Germline V gene lookup returns CDR1 KGHSH and CDR2 LQKENI. CDR3 length: 12 amino acids. CDR3: CASSPGLYGYTF. In nucleotides, the CDR3 is TGTGCCAGCTCACCGGGCCTCTATGGCTACACCTTC.

The CDR3 loop reads CASSFGVAGPQHF. Written as DNA, the CDR3 is TGTGCCAGCAGTTTTGGGGTCGCGGGGCCCCAGCATTTT. The rearrangement joins TRBV28 to TRBJ1-5, with unresolved D. The CDR3 runs 13 residues. CDR1 MDHEN and CDR2 SYDVKM come from the germline V gene. V was cut by 3 bases and J by 9 bases, with 12 bases left in between.

This clone came up a few times. In DNA form, the CDR3 reads TGTGCCAGCAGCTGGCGGACTGGGAACACAGATACGCAGTATTTT. This gives the protein CASSWRTGNTDTQYF. The V gene is TRBV7-8, the J gene TRBJ2-3; tentatively, D is TRBD2 (5 bases). The V gene's germline CDR1 is SGHVS and CDR2 FQNEAQ. The ends were cut back, 4 bases at V and 2 bases at J, with 13 bases in the middle. The CDR3 consists of 15 residues.

This clone has a handful of counts. The CDR3 DNA reads TGCAGCGTTGAAGATCGAGGGACAGGGGTTGGCTACACCTTC. Amino acids: CSVEDRGTGVGYTF. This chain uses TRBV29-1 with TRBJ1-2, with 10 positions matching TRBD1. The CDR3 spans 14 residues. The V gene's germline CDR1 is SQVTM and CDR2 ANQGSEA. The V gene end was trimmed by 0 bases and the J gene end by 7 bases; junction bases not matched to a gene: 5.

In its sample, this clone was seen a few times. The chain employs TRBV9 and TRBJ1-2; 8 bases map to TRBD1. V lost 4 bases to trimming and J lost 7 bases; unmatched junction nucleotides: 24. The CDR3 covers 19 residues. From germline, CDR1 is SGDLS and CDR2 YYNGEE. CDR3 residues: CASSIRAHSPGQDSGGYTF. The CDR3 nucleotides are TGTGCCAGCAGCATCCGGGCCCATTCTCCGGGACAGGATTCGGGTGGCTACACCTTC.

Only a few counts were recorded for this clone. This chain connects TRBV5-4 to TRBJ2-3; D not resolved. Germline V lookup: CDR1 SGHNT, CDR2 YYREEE (reference sequence). Trimming stripped 2 bases from V and 2 bases from J, with 6 bases between. The CDR3 sequence is 13 residues long. The CDR3 coding sequence is TGTGCCAGCAGCTTTACTGCCACAGATACGCAGTATTTT. It encodes CASSFTATDTQYF.

The J gene is TRBJ2-1, the V gene TRBV7-9; D is ambiguous. CDR1 and CDR2 (germline): SEHNR, FQNEAQ (reference sequence). Trimming removed 1 base from V and 8 bases from J, with 18 bases in between. This CDR3 contains 16 residues. CDR3 sequence: CASSLEILVWPDEQFF. The DNA for the CDR3 is TGTGCCAGCAGCTTAGAAATATTGGTATGGCCCGATGAGCAGTTCTTC.

This clone was found a few times. The rearrangement joins TRBV6-5 to TRBJ2-7; D possibly corresponds to TRBD2 (5 bases). Trimming removed 0 bases from V and 6 bases from J, with 9 bases in between. The CDR3 is 13 residues long. The germline CDR1 and CDR2 sequences are MNHEY and SVGAGI. The CDR3 DNA sequence: TGTGCCAGCAGTTACTCGCGGGCCCCCGAGCAGTACTTC. This gives the protein CASSYSRAPEQYF.

V usage is TRBV7-2 and J usage is TRBJ2-3; TRBD2 is a possible D gene (6 bases). This CDR3 comprises 16 residues. V lost 6 bases and J lost 5, with 21 bases in between. Germline CDR1 and CDR2: SGHTA and FQGNSA. In nucleotides, the CDR3 is TGTGCCAGCAGTTACGCGGGGCGAGGGGTTAGAGATACGCAGTATTTT. This gives the protein CASSYAGRGVRDTQYF.

In its sample, this clone was seen a few times. The V and J genes are TRBV15 and TRBJ2-1; 14 positions agree with TRBD2. Germline assignment: CDR1 LNHNV and CDR2 YYDKDF (reference sequence). The J segment lost 9 bases and the V segment lost 0 bases, leaving 4 bases of the junction unmatched. This CDR3 has 16 residues. This CDR3 reads CATSRDGTSGRREQFF. The CDR3 nucleotides read TGTGCCACCAGCAGAGACGGGACTAGCGGGAGACGTGAGCAGTTCTTC. Supplemented by reference TRBV15 and TRBJ2-1, the full variable domain reads DAMVIQNPRYQVTQFGKPVTLSCSQTLNHNVMYWYQQKSSQAPKLLFHYYDKDFNNEADTPDNFQSRRPNTSFCFLDIRSPGLGDTAMYLCATSRDGTSGRREQFFGPGTRLTVL.

This clone was counted only a few times. DNA for the CDR3: TGTGCCAGCAGCTTGGACAGGGGGCATTCTGGCTACACCTTC. This gives the protein CASSLDRGHSGYTF. This chain uses TRBV5-4 with TRBJ1-2, with 9 bases identical to TRBD1. Per the germline V gene, CDR1 is SGHNT and CDR2 is YYREEE (reference sequence). V gave up 0 bases and J gave up 7 bases; unmatched junction bases: 4. CDR3 size: 14 residues. The complete variable domain, with remaining parts taken from reference TRBV5-4 and TRBJ1-2, reads ETGVTQSPTHLIKTRGQQVTLRCSSQSGHNTVSWYQQALGQGPQFIFQYYREEENGRGNFPPRFSGLQFPNYSSELNVNALELDDSALYLCASSLDRGHSGYTFGSGTRLTVV.

This clone was counted once. The gene calls are TRBV10-3 and TRBJ1-5; D may be TRBD1 (6 bases). Germline CDR1 is ENHRY and CDR2 is SYGVKD. This CDR3 spans 14 amino acids. The V end lost 5 bases, the J end lost 3 bases, and 11 bases lay between the germline ends. CDR3 region: CAISQQGPNQPQHF. The DNA for the CDR3 is TGTGCCATCAGTCAACAGGGCCCCAATCAGCCCCAGCATTTT.

This clone was observed a handful of times. The CDR3 loop reads CAIKFGQMNTEAFF. CDR3 sequence (DNA): TGTGCCATCAAGTTTGGACAAATGAACACTGAAGCTTTCTTT. The V and J genes are TRBV10-3 and TRBJ1-1, with a weak D call TRBD1 (5 bases). Trimming pared 7 bases from V and 0 bases from J, leaving 12 bases between. The CDR3 is 14 residues long. Germline V lookup: CDR1 ENHRY, CDR2 SYGVKD.

This CDR3 reads CASKTWDGTYEQYF. The CDR3 nucleotides are TGTGCCAGCAAAACTTGGGACGGAACCTACGAGCAGTACTTC. This chain links TRBV6-5 with TRBJ2-7; D tentatively reads TRBD1 or TRBD2 (5 bases each). Germline CDR1 MNHEY, CDR2 SVGAGI. Trimming stripped 7 bases from V and 2 bases from J, with 15 bases between. This CDR3 spans 14 amino acids.

The chain combines TRBV28 with TRBJ1-3; TRBD1 matches at 9 bases. The germline V gene encodes CDR1 MDHEN and CDR2 SYDVKM. Unmatched junction bases numbered 7, after V lost 7 bases and J lost 3 bases. The CDR3 sequence is 15 residues long. CDR3 sequence reads: CASNPQGAHGNTIYF. CDR3 sequence (DNA): TGTGCCAGCAACCCACAGGGGGCGCATGGAAACACCATATATTTT.

The chain employs TRBV27 and TRBJ2-3, with 8 positions matching TRBD2. This CDR3 region has 17 residues. Germline loops: CDR1 MNHEY, CDR2 SMNVEV (reference sequence). With V trimmed by 6 bases and J by 0 bases, 11 bases remained unmatched. The CDR3 is CASSPAGRLASTDTQYF. Written as DNA, the CDR3 is TGTGCCAGCAGCCCAGCGGGACGACTAGCGAGCACAGATACGCAGTATTTT.

This clone was recorded a few times. The chain carries TRBV7-2 and TRBJ2-7; D is perhaps TRBD2 (6 bases). CDR1 SGHTA and CDR2 FQGNSA come from the germline V gene. The CDR3 runs to 15 residues. With 5 bases removed from V and 1 base from J, the gap between germline ends came to 15 bases. This CDR3 reads CASSQSGGISYEQYF. CDR3 nucleotides: TGTGCCAGCAGCCAGTCCGGCGGGATTTCCTACGAGCAGTACTTC. The complete variable domain, with remaining parts taken from reference TRBV7-2 and TRBJ2-7, reads GAGVSQSPSNKVTEKGKDVELRCDPISGHTALYWYRQSLGQGLEFLIYFQGNSAPDKSGLPSDRFSAERTGGSVSTLTIQRTQQEDSAVYLCASSQSGGISYEQYFGPGTRLTVT.

The chain links TRBV4-1 to TRBJ2-3; D is possibly TRBD2 (6 bases). Trimming left V 1 base short and J 1 base short, with 12 bases between. CDR3 length: 16 residues. CDR1 MGHRA and CDR2 YSYEKL come from the germline V gene. DNA of the CDR3: TGCGCCAGCAGCCAAGCCATTAGCGGTGGCACAGATACGCAGTATTTT. Protein: CASSQAISGGTDTQYF.